The clone carrying this T cell receptor beta chain was found a few times. Its antigen is undetermined. The data derive from a study of T-cell reconstitution after alpha-beta-depleted transplantation in children. Study results and limitations: Newly produced T cells mostly provided counts and TCRbeta diversity after one year, as hyperexpanded clones declined.

TCRbeta library preparation incorporated unique molecular identifiers. TCRdb analysed the PCR reads with MiXCR anew, one entry per CDR3 protein. The sample contains hundreds of thousands of distinct CDR3 sequences, roughly 13% of which appear only once. This receptor was identified in a girl aged 2-10 years with congenital amegakaryocytic thrombocytopenia, due to receive a stem cell transplant. The sample was PBMCs, taken before TCRalphabeta/CD19-depleted stem cell transplant.

CDR3 region: CAWSKGGSSYEQYF. Written as DNA, the CDR3 is TGTGCCTGGAGTAAAGGGGGGAGTTCCTACGAGCAGTACTTC. This chain uses TRBV30 with TRBJ2-7, with D perhaps being TRBD1 or TRBD2 (6 bases each). Germline V gene data show CDR1 as GTSNPN and CDR2 as SVGIG (reference sequence). This CDR3 contains 14 residues. V lost 2 bases, J lost 1 base, and 12 bases lay in between.